This passage covers 4 T cell receptor beta chains from one sample sequenced in a study of T-cell reconstitution after alpha-beta-depleted transplantation in children. For TCRbeta, the library was prepared with unique molecular identifiers. TCRdb processed the PCR reads anew with MiXCR; each CDR3 protein has one entry. The repertoire holds around 700,000 distinct CDR3 sequences, with over 10% as singletons. The sequenced sample was PBMCs, obtained before TCRalphabeta/CD19-depleted stem cell transplant. The receptor set was obtained from a girl aged 2 to 9 with congenital amegakaryocytic thrombocytopenia, due to receive a stem cell transplant.

This clonotype was recorded many times. The genes are TRBV7-9 and TRBJ1-2; D gene ambiguous. V lost 3 bases and J 8 bases, leaving 16 bases between the germline ends. The CDR3 covers 14 residues. Looked up from germline, CDR1 is SEHNR and CDR2 is FQNEAQ (reference sequence). This chain's CDR3 is CASSFGYNGGGYTF. The CDR3 bases are TGTGCCAGCAGCTTCGGGTACAATGGCGGAGGCTACACCTTC.

This clonotype was counted between two and nine times. This chain uses TRBV15 with TRBJ2-7; weak D call: TRBD2 (6 bases). Deletions cut 0 bases from V and 4 bases from J, with 16 bases between. The CDR3 has 16 amino acids. Germline loops: CDR1 LNHNV, CDR2 YYDKDF (reference sequence). CDR3 nucleotides: TGTGCCACCAGCAGAGACTCTAGCGCAGAAGCATACGAGCAGTACTTC. Translated: CATSRDSSAEAYEQYF.

A few counts support this clonotype. The chain is built from TRBV5-1 and TRBJ2-3; D is undetermined. CDR1 is SGHRS, CDR2 YFSETQ, per germline. The CDR3 spans 14 residues. Trimming shortened V by 0 bases and J by 3 bases, and 8 bases separated the two germline ends. The DNA for the CDR3 is TGCGCCAGCAGCTTGGTATTACTTACAGATACGCAGTATTTT. Residues: CASSLVLLTDTQYF.

About this clonotype: A much larger clone sits a single nucleotide away, making a read error possible. The chain combines TRBV5-1 with TRBJ2-5, with D unclear. From germline, CDR1 is SGHRS and CDR2 YFSETQ. V lost 0 bases, J lost 5 bases, and 17 bases lay in between. This CDR3 region has 16 residues. This CDR3 reads CASSLVSLSRSETQYF. The CDR3 nucleotides are TGCGCCAGCAGCTTGGTGTCCCTTTCCCGTTCGGAGACCCAGTACTTC. Based on the CDR3 plus reference TRBV5-1 and TRBJ2-5, the full variable domain is KAGVTQTPRYLIKTRGQQVTLSCSPISGHRSVSWYQQTPGQGLQFLFEYFSETQRNKGNFPGRFSGRQFSNSRSEMNVSTLELGDSALYLCASSLVSLSRSETQYFGPGTRLLVL.